The rows below give T cell receptor beta chains drawn from one sample of a study of CD8+ T cells in alopecia areata. Only in-frame clones appear in the TCRdb table, and some are missing; sequencing was by immunoSEQ multiplex PCR. The repertoire holds approximately 190,000 clones, with 55% to 70% as singletons. The sequences come from CD4+ T cells sorted from blood, collected at week 24, from a patient treated with tofacitinib. The receptors were gathered from a human donor with alopecia areata. Each CDR3 is given with its conserved first and last residue. Each record gives: D gene, V gene, CDR3 protein. A D gene is named only where the DNA matches it firmly.

d_gene: TRBD1
v_gene: TRBV15
CDR3aa: CATSRDLAGGYEQYF

d_gene: TRBD1
v_gene: TRBV5-1
CDR3aa: CASSAVRQGGNTEAFF

d_gene: TRBD2
v_gene: TRBV5-6
CDR3aa: CASSWHSGSTPGEQFF

d_gene: TRBD1
v_gene: TRBV7-3
CDR3aa: CASSLSGTGSGYTF

d_gene: -
v_gene: TRBV30
CDR3aa: CAWSSGRDYGYTF

d_gene: TRBD1
v_gene: TRBV5-1
CDR3aa: CASSPMTGTVYGELFF

d_gene: TRBD1
v_gene: TRBV18
CDR3aa: CASSPGQGGEKLFF

d_gene: TRBD1
v_gene: TRBV4-3
CDR3aa: CASSPGRDRGLLGYTF

d_gene: -
v_gene: TRBV4-3
CDR3aa: CASSQGIAASGANVLTF

d_gene: TRBD2
v_gene: TRBV7-2
CDR3aa: CASSLASGGTYEQYF

d_gene: -
v_gene: TRBV27
CDR3aa: CASSSRRFEKLFF

d_gene: TRBD1
v_gene: TRBV27
CDR3aa: CASRHTGGSWENTIYF

d_gene: TRBD2
v_gene: TRBV29-1
CDR3aa: CSGTRVNEQFF

d_gene: -
v_gene: TRBV30
CDR3aa: CAWSVFQDKAFF

d_gene: -
v_gene: TRBV7-8
CDR3aa: CASRRDVGTDTQYF

d_gene: -
v_gene: TRBV7-2
CDR3aa: CASSLVSMSSGANVLTF

d_gene: -
v_gene: TRBV7-3
CDR3aa: CASSLERNTEAFF

d_gene: TRBD1
v_gene: TRBV5-1
CDR3aa: CASRLGQQETQYF

d_gene: TRBD2
v_gene: TRBV9
CDR3aa: CASSPRTSGTGELFF

d_gene: -
v_gene: TRBV7-9
CDR3aa: CASSAKGFTYEQYF

d_gene: TRBD2
v_gene: TRBV7-2
CDR3aa: CASRYQREGLETQYF

d_gene: -
v_gene: TRBV4-1
CDR3aa: CASSQGTLGPYEQYF

d_gene: TRBD1
v_gene: TRBV7-9
CDR3aa: CASSLTGGVYEQYF

d_gene: -
v_gene: TRBV5-1
CDR3aa: CASRGGNEKLFF

d_gene: -
v_gene: TRBV7-9
CDR3aa: CASSQDGNQPQHF

d_gene: -
v_gene: TRBV30
CDR3aa: CAWSVRVGISSNQPQHF

d_gene: TRBD2
v_gene: TRBV27
CDR3aa: CASSPKGLAGTEQFF

d_gene: -
v_gene: TRBV5-1
CDR3aa: CASSLASQGGVDEQFF

d_gene: -
v_gene: TRBV4-1
CDR3aa: CASSQELSGRTNSPLHF

d_gene: TRBD2
v_gene: TRBV15
CDR3aa: CATSSGTSGSNEQFF

d_gene: -
v_gene: TRBV4-3
CDR3aa: CASSVHIRAVRYNEQFF

d_gene: -
v_gene: TRBV5-6
CDR3aa: CASSLDWIKETQYF

d_gene: -
v_gene: TRBV4-1
CDR3aa: CASSQSNYGYTF

d_gene: -
v_gene: TRBV28
CDR3aa: CASSLRGVMPYEQYF

d_gene: -
v_gene: TRBV7-2
CDR3aa: CASSLRPIGTTDTQYF

d_gene: -
v_gene: TRBV28
CDR3aa: CASSPPPLYNEQFF

d_gene: -
v_gene: TRBV10-3
CDR3aa: CAIAGNRGTEAFF

d_gene: -
v_gene: TRBV7-3
CDR3aa: CASSLTGGPRETQYF

d_gene: TRBD2
v_gene: TRBV30
CDR3aa: CAWSGGSRGTDTQYF

d_gene: -
v_gene: TRBV6-1
CDR3aa: CASSEGGSDYEQYF

d_gene: -
v_gene: TRBV25-1
CDR3aa: CASSESGTWSPLHF

d_gene: -
v_gene: TRBV29-1
CDR3aa: CSVESQDYGYTF

d_gene: -
v_gene: TRBV30
CDR3aa: CACSLTSEQYF